Shown below are 7 T cell receptor gamma chains from a single sample sequenced in a study of gamma-delta T cells after stem cell transplantation. With CATT, TCRdb re-called clones from the RT-PCR reads. The sample carries 300 to 400 gamma-chain clones, 63% recorded once. The sequencing input was gamma-delta T cells. These receptors were taken from a human donor. It is not recorded whose cells these are; they may come from a transplant donor.

Turning to this clone: This may be a read error: a much more frequent sequence differs by one nucleotide. CDR3 protein: CATWDRLGRYKKLF. Here the CDR3 DNA reads TGTGCCACCTGGGACAGGCTAGGGAGGTATAAGAAACTCTTT. The rearrangement uses TRGV3 and TRGJ1 or TRGJ2. The J gene, not given by TCRdb, was assigned here from a germline match of the nucleotide sequence. The CDR3 has 14 residues. Per the germline V gene, CDR1 is VTNTFY and CDR2 is YDVSTARD (reference sequence). The ends lost 0 bases at V and 7 bases at J; junction bases unmatched: 9.

This clone showed up just a few times. The sample has other DNA sequences that encode this CDR3 too. V is TRGV9 and J is TRGJP. Because TCRdb records no J gene, it was assigned here through a match of the DNA to germline. Trimming cost V 1 base and J 6 bases; bases outside gene matches: 3. Germline assignment: CDR1 GITISATS and CDR2 ISYDGTV (reference sequence). The CDR3 has 16 amino acids. The CDR3 reads CALWEVRELGKKIKVF. For the CDR3, the DNA is TGTGCCTTGTGGGAGGTTCGAGAGTTGGGCAAAAAAATCAAGGTATTT.

The chain employs TRGV4 and TRGJP2. Here the J gene was assigned by germline matching of the DNA, as TCRdb has none. This CDR3 is built from 13 residues. Germline V gives CDR1 EGSTGY, CDR2 YDSYTSSV. J was trimmed by 2 bases and V by 4 bases; bases with no gene match: 1. CDR3 coding DNA: TGTGCCACCTGGGAAAGTAGTGATTGGATCAAGACGTTT. Translated, it gives CATWESSDWIKTF.

V is TRGV8 and J is TRGJP2. No J gene is reported in TCRdb; it was inferred here by comparing the DNA with germline. V was clipped by 5 bases and J by 4 bases; unmatched bases: 4. The CDR3 extends over 13 amino acids. CDR1 and CDR2 (germline): VENAVY, YDSYNSRV. DNA for the CDR3: TGTGCCACCTGGGCCGCTAGTGATTGGATCAAGACGTTT. It encodes CATWAASDWIKTF.

The rearrangement links TRGV4 to TRGJP2. The J gene was not available in TCRdb and was assigned here by matching the DNA to germline segments. Germline CDR1 is EGSTGY and CDR2 is YDSYTSSV. With V trimmed by 0 bases and J by 13 bases, 11 bases remained unmatched. This CDR3 contains 14 residues. The CDR3 spells CATWDGLVPLIKTF. The CDR3, as DNA: TGTGCCACCTGGGATGGGCTCGTGCCCTTGATCAAGACGTTT.

This sequence joins TRGV9 and TRGJP. TCRdb carries no J gene annotation; the J gene was assigned here by matching the DNA with germline. V shed 4 bases, J shed 7 bases, and the junction held 4 bases outside the gene matches. Germline CDR1 GITISATS, CDR2 ISYDGTV (reference sequence). The CDR3 is 15 residues long. The CDR3 DNA follows: TGTGCCTTGTGGGAAAATGAGTTGGGCAAAAAAATCAAGGTATTT. This sequence encodes CALWENELGKKIKVF.

The chain couples TRGV9 to TRGJP. Here the J gene came from matching the DNA to germline, since TCRdb omits it. Germline trimming cut 3 bases from V and 7 bases from J; bases unmatched to any gene: 9. Germline V gene data show CDR1 as GITISATS and CDR2 as ISYDGTV (reference sequence). The CDR3 length is 17 residues. The CDR3 DNA sequence: TGTGCCTTGTGGGAGAGAAAGGGGGAGTTGGGCAAAAAAATCAAGGTATTT. Amino acid sequence: CALWERKGELGKKIKVF.